This T cell receptor (beta chain) originates from a study of blood T cell repertoires in COVID-19. Measured with immunoSEQ multiplex PCR; TCRdb has only the in-frame clones, and not every one. The sample lists about 200,000 clones; around four fifths were seen once. The V end lost 4 bases, the J end lost 6 bases, and 14 bases lay between the germline ends. Germline values: CDR1 SGHRS, CDR2 YFSETQ. This CDR3 region has 14 residues. The J gene is TRBJ1-5, the V gene TRBV5-1, with a possible D match to TRBD1 (6 bases). The source material was peripheral blood. The sequence was obtained from a woman in her 50s with active or convalescent COVID-19. DNA of the CDR3: TGCGCCAGCAGCCCTCAGGGAGGGGGTCAGCCCCAGCATTTT. It yields the protein CASSPQGGGQPQHF.